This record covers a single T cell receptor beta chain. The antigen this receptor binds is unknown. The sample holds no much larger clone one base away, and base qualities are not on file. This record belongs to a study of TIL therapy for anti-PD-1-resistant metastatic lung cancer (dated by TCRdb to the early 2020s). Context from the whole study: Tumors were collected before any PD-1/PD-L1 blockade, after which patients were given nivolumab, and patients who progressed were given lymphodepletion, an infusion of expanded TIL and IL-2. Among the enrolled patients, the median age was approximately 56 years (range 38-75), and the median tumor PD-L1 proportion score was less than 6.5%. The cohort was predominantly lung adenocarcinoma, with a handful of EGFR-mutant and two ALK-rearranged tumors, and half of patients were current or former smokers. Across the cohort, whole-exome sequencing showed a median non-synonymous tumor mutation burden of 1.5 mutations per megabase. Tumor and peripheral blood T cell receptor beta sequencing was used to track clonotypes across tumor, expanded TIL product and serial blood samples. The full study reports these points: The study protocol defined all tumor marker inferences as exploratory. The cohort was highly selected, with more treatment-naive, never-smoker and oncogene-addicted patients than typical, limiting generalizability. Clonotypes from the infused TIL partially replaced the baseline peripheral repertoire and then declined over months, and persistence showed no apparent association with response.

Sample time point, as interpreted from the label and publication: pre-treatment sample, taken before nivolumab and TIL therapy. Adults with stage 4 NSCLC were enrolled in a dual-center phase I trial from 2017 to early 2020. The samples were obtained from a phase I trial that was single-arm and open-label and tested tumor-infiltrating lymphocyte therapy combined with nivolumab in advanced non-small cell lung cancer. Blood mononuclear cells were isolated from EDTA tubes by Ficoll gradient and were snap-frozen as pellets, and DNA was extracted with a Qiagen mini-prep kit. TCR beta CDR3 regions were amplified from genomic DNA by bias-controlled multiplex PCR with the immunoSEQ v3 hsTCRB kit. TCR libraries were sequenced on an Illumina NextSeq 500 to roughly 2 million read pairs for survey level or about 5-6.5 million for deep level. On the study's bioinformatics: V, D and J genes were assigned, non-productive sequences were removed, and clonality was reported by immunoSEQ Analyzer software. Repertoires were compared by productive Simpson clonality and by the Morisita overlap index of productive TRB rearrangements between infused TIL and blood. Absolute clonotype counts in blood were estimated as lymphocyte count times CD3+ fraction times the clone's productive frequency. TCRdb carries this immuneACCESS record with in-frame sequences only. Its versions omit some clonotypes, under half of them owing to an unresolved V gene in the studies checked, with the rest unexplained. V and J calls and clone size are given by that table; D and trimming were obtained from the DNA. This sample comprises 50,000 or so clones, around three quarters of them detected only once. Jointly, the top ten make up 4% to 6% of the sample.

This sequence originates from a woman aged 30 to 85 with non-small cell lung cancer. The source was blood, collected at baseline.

Read as DNA, the sequence is TGCGCCAGCAGCTGGGCCACAGGGTCCTATGGCTACACCTTC. Its amino acids are CASSWATGSYGYTF. This chain is built from TRBV5-1 and TRBJ1-2; TRBD1 is a weak D gene call, 6 bases matching. CDR1 and CDR2 were assigned from the germline V gene as SGHRS and YFSETQ. V drops 3 bases and J drops 4 bases, leaving 13 bases in between. From its cysteine to its phenylalanine, the CDR3 spans 14 amino acids. Only CDR3 DNA is held: 42 bases, read in frame from base 1.